These 23 T cell receptor beta chains were all obtained from the same sample, sequenced in a study of blood T cell repertoires in COVID-19. Profiled with immunoSEQ multiplex PCR; TCRdb holds only in-frame clones, not every one. There are about 73,000 clones in the sample; approximately 92% occur only once, and about 9.2% lies in the top ten. Sequencing was done on a sample of peripheral blood. These receptors were obtained from a man aged 80 or over with acute or convalescent COVID-19.

This clone was detected once. The chain combines TRBV23-1 with TRBJ1-3; D possibly corresponds to TRBD1 (6 bases). TRBV23-1 is placed among ORFs of uncertain function. The V end lost 4 bases, the J end lost 0 bases, and 13 bases lay between the germline ends. The CDR3 totals 16 residues. The CDR3 DNA reads TGCGCCAGCAGTCGGACAGTGCCGAGCTCTGGAAACACCATATATTTT. It translates to CASSRTVPSSGNTIYF.

The chain links TRBV5-1 to TRBJ2-3, with a tentative D call TRBD2 (6 bases). V was trimmed by 2 bases and J by 4 bases, leaving 11 bases between them. The CDR3 consists of 14 residues. Germline CDR1 and CDR2: SGHRS and YFSETQ. The CDR3 DNA follows: TGCGCCAGCAGCTTTGGGGGGAGCGCAGATACGCAGTATTTT. It codes for CASSFGGSADTQYF.

The CDR3 DNA follows: TGCGCCAGCAGCCAGGTACTAGCGGGAGCAGTCAATGAGCAGTTCTTC. Residues: CASSQVLAGAVNEQFF. The V and J genes are TRBV4-1 and TRBJ2-1; 11 bases are a match to TRBD2. The length of the CDR3 is 16 residues. CDR1 is MGHRA and CDR2 is YSYEKL in the germline V gene. Trimming at V came to 3 bases and at J to 6 bases, leaving 7 bases not matched to a gene.

The CDR3 loop reads CASSLAGDLHEQYF. The CDR3 nucleotides are TGTGCCAGCAGCTTGGCAGGGGACCTCCACGAGCAGTACTTC. This chain links TRBV7-9 with TRBJ2-7; the D gene is possibly TRBD1 (6 bases). V was shortened by 3 bases and J by 5 bases, with 14 bases between the two germline ends. The germline V gene has CDR1 SEHNR and CDR2 FQNEAQ (reference sequence). This CDR3 has 14 residues.

The chain carries TRBV4-1 and TRBJ2-1; 10 positions match TRBD2. The V gene's germline CDR1 is MGHRA and CDR2 YSYEKL. The CDR3 totals 16 residues. The V segment lost 2 bases and the J segment 4 bases; nucleotides outside the gene matches: 5. DNA of the CDR3: TGCGCCAGCAGCCAAAGAGCGGGGGGGCAGTACAATGAGCAGTTCTTC. Its protein product is CASSQRAGGQYNEQFF.

This rearrangement joins TRBV7-9 to TRBJ1-2, with 8 bases fitting TRBD1. The V gene end was trimmed by 4 bases and the J gene end by 2 bases; junction bases not matched to a gene: 9. The germline gives CDR1 SEHNR, CDR2 FQNEAQ (reference sequence). This CDR3 contains 16 residues. The CDR3 loop reads CASSSTQGAPNYGYTF. CDR3 DNA: TGTGCCAGCAGCTCCACCCAGGGGGCCCCAAACTATGGCTACACCTTC.

This chain connects TRBV5-4 to TRBJ2-7; D is undetermined. CDR1 SGHNT and CDR2 YYREEE come from the germline V gene (reference sequence). This CDR3 spans 13 amino acids. V was shortened by 1 base and J by 0 bases, with 5 bases between the two germline ends. The CDR3 region is CASSLHSSYEQYF. For the CDR3, the DNA is TGTGCCAGCAGCTTGCACAGCTCCTACGAGCAGTACTTC.

The gene calls are TRBV4-1 and TRBJ2-1; D possibly corresponds to TRBD2 (7 bases). Deletions cut 0 bases from V and 0 bases from J, with 15 bases between. CDR3 length equals 18 residues. Germline lookup yields CDR1 MGHRA and CDR2 YSYEKL. The CDR3 loop reads CASSQDTRGASSYNEQFF. In nucleotides, the CDR3 is TGCGCCAGCAGCCAAGATACTCGGGGGGCCAGCTCCTACAATGAGCAGTTCTTC.

This clone was picked up one time. The chain couples TRBV5-1 to TRBJ2-1, with 13 positions matching TRBD2. The V and J ends lost 1 base and 7 bases, in that order; junction bases with no gene match: 8. This CDR3 has 17 residues. Germline V lookup: CDR1 SGHRS, CDR2 YFSETQ. CDR3 sequence (DNA): TGCGCCAGCAGCTTGAGGTTCGGGACTAGCGGGATGAATGAGCAGTTCTTC. Protein sequence: CASSLRFGTSGMNEQFF.

The V gene is TRBV27, the J gene TRBJ1-4, with D unresolved. Trimming took off 3 bases at V and 3 bases at J, with 8 bases between the two ends. CDR1 is MNHEY, CDR2 SMNVEV, per germline (reference sequence). This CDR3 is built from 14 residues. This CDR3 reads CASSFFGSNEKLFF. The CDR3 DNA is TGTGCCAGCAGTTTTTTCGGTTCTAATGAAAAACTGTTTTTT.

The rearrangement links TRBV19 to TRBJ1-6, with 9 bases matching TRBD1. CDR1 and CDR2 (germline): LNHDA, SQIVND (reference sequence). CDR3 length: 14 amino acids. J gave up 6 bases and V 9 bases, and 6 bases lay outside the gene matches. This CDR3 is CASRGTGFNSPLHF. The CDR3 DNA reads TGTGCCAGCCGCGGGACAGGGTTTAATTCACCCCTCCACTTT.

V usage is TRBV5-5 and J usage is TRBJ1-5; D is uncertain. The germline gives CDR1 SGHKS, CDR2 YYEKEE (reference sequence). Trimming pared 4 bases from V and 7 bases from J, leaving 15 bases between. CDR3 size: 14 residues. The CDR3 DNA sequence: TGTGCCAGCAGCCCGGTCCCGGGAGGACAGCCCCAGCATTTT. It specifies CASSPVPGGQPQHF.

This clone was seen a few times. V usage is TRBV27 and J usage is TRBJ1-4; possibly TRBD1 for D (5 bases). Germline V gene sequence: CDR1 MNHEY, CDR2 SMNVEV (reference sequence). The CDR3 loop spans 14 amino acids. Trimming stripped 5 bases from V and 8 bases from J, with 15 bases between. The CDR3 here is CASSPGVPPEKLFF. DNA of the CDR3: TGTGCCAGCAGTCCGGGGGTCCCTCCCGAAAAACTGTTTTTT.

This chain joins TRBV5-6 and TRBJ1-3, with TRBD1 matching 10 bases. The V segment lost 1 base and the J segment 1 base; nucleotides outside the gene matches: 2. Germline values: CDR1 SGHDT, CDR2 YYEEEE. CDR3 length: 16 residues. CDR3 residues: CASSLRQGASGNTIYF. In DNA, the CDR3 is TGTGCCAGCAGCTTGCGACAGGGGGCATCTGGAAACACCATATATTTT.

This clone was seen only once. The chain has TRBV7-9 and TRBJ2-2, with TRBD2 identical over 10 bases. CDR1 is SEHNR, CDR2 FQNEAQ, per germline (reference sequence). With 4 bases clipped from V and 5 bases from J, the junction kept 13 bases outside the gene matches. The CDR3 is 18 amino acids. CDR3: CASSSLLGLAGETGELFF. The DNA for the CDR3 is TGTGCCAGCAGCTCGTTGCTGGGGCTAGCGGGAGAGACCGGGGAGCTGTTTTTT.

This sequence joins TRBV6-5 and TRBJ1-1; no definite D call. The CDR3 spans 13 residues. The germline V gene encodes CDR1 MNHEY and CDR2 SVGAGI. V was cut by 5 bases and J by 3 bases, with 10 bases left in between. The CDR3 DNA sequence: TGTGCCAGCAGTCCCGACACCTACACTGAAGCTTTCTTT. Its translation: CASSPDTYTEAFF.

This chain links TRBV4-1 with TRBJ1-2; 9 bases fit TRBD1. The germline V gene has CDR1 MGHRA and CDR2 YSYEKL. J gave up 5 bases and V 2 bases, and 9 bases lay outside the gene matches. The CDR3 totals 16 residues. The CDR3 here is CASSQPGTGGRYGYTF. In nucleotides, the CDR3 is TGCGCCAGCAGCCAACCAGGAACAGGGGGCCGGTATGGCTACACCTTC.

The CDR3 coding sequence is TGTGCCAGCAGCTTGGCCACAGGGGGTGAGGAGACCCAGTACTTC. It codes for CASSLATGGEETQYF. The chain couples TRBV5-4 to TRBJ2-5; 8 bases match TRBD1. Losses at the gene ends were 0 bases for V and 5 bases for J; bases not matched to a gene: 6. Germline V gene sequence: CDR1 SGHNT, CDR2 YYREEE (reference sequence). This CDR3 contains 15 residues.

The chain carries TRBV6-1 and TRBJ1-1, with D unresolved. This CDR3 has 12 amino acids. Per germline, CDR1 MNHNS and CDR2 SASEGT. Trimming shortened V by 5 bases and J by 4 bases, and 8 bases separated the two germline ends. As DNA, the CDR3 is TGTGCCAGCAGTTCCCTCGGCACTGAAGCTTTCTTT. This codes for CASSSLGTEAFF.

The gene calls are TRBV9 and TRBJ1-6, with TRBD1 as a possible D gene (5 bases). The CDR3 loop spans 12 amino acids. V was cut by 8 bases and J by 7 bases, with 10 bases left in between. The germline V gene has CDR1 SGDLS and CDR2 YYNGEE. The CDR3 reads CASQGLNSPLHF. The CDR3, as DNA: TGTGCCAGTCAGGGCCTAAATTCACCCCTCCACTTT.

The V gene is TRBV2, the J gene TRBJ2-5; 12 nucleotides agree with TRBD2. Germline V gives CDR1 SNHLY, CDR2 FYNNEI. The ends lost 4 bases at V and 0 bases at J; junction bases unmatched: 0. This CDR3 is built from 15 residues. The CDR3 protein is CASSGTSGNQETQYF. The CDR3 DNA reads as TGTGCCAGCAGTGGGACTAGCGGGAACCAAGAGACCCAGTACTTC.

The V gene is TRBV19, the J gene TRBJ2-2; perhaps TRBD2 as D (5 bases). The germline V gene encodes CDR1 LNHDA and CDR2 SQIVND (reference sequence). Trimming removed 5 bases at V and 2 bases at J, with 12 bases between. The CDR3 contains 15 residues. As DNA, the CDR3 is TGTGCCAGTAGTGGCCTAGCTTCCAACACCGGGGAGCTGTTTTTT. It is translated as CASSGLASNTGELFF.

The chain has TRBV27 and TRBJ1-5; D is unclear. The V gene lost 5 bases and the J gene lost 1 base, with 9 bases spanning the gap. CDR1 is MNHEY and CDR2 is SMNVEV in the germline V gene (reference sequence). The CDR3 is 14 amino acids. The CDR3 coding sequence is TGTGCCAGCAGTCCATGGGCCAGCAATCAGCCCCAGCATTTT. Its protein is CASSPWASNQPQHF.